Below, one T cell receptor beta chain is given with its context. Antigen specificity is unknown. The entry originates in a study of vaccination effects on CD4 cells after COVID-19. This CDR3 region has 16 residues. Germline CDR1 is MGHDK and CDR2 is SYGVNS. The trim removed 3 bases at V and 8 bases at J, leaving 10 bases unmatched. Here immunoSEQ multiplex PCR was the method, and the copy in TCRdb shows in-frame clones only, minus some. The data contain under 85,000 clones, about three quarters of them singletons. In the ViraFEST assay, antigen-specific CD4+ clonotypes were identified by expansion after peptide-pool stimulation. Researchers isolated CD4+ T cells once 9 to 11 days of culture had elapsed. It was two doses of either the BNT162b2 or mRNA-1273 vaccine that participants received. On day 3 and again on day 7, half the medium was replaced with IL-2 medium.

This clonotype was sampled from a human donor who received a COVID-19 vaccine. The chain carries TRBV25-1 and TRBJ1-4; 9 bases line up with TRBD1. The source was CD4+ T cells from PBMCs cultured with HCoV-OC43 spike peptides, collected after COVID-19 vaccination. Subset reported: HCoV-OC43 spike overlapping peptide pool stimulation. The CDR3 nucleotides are TGTGCCAGCAGTGACCTCACAGGGGGCGCGGGGGAAAAACTGTTTTTT. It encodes CASSDLTGGAGEKLFF.